The rows below give T cell receptor beta chains drawn from one sample of a study of early T cells in non-severe SARS-CoV-2 infection. TCRdb reanalysed the 5' RACE reads using MiXCR and keeps one entry per CDR3 protein. Of over 85,000 distinct CDR3 sequences listed, around 16% are singletons. What was sequenced was whole blood. The receptors shown here come from an adult who was a healthcare worker with PCR-confirmed SARS-CoV-2 infection or an uninfected control (not recorded which). The CDR3 runs from the conserved cysteine through the conserved F or W. D genes are given only for firm matches. Size values are once, few and many counts, or a class for expanded clones, and some rows have none.

J: TRBJ2-1; size: few; D: .; V: TRBV20-1; DNA: TGCAGTGCTAGGAATGCGCTTCCCTACAATGAGCAGTTCTTC; CDR3: CSARNALPYNEQFF
J: TRBJ2-3; size: .; D: TRBD2; V: TRBV20-1; DNA: TGCAGTGCTACCCTACTAGCGGGGGGGCTGGATACGCAGTATTTT; CDR3: CSATLLAGGLDTQYF
J: TRBJ1-5; size: many; D: .; V: TRBV11-3; DNA: TGTGCCAGCAGCTTAGTTGGTCAGACAAATTATAGCAATCAGCCCCAGCATTTT; CDR3: CASSLVGQTNYSNQPQHF
J: TRBJ2-5; size: .; D: .; V: TRBV21-1; DNA: TGTGCCAGCAGCATTTGGAAAGGGCCCCGCCAAGAGACCCAGTACTTC; CDR3: CASSIWKGPRQETQYF
J: TRBJ2-3; size: few; D: TRBD2; V: TRBV20-1; DNA: TGCAGTGCTACCACTAGCGGCACAGATACGCAGTATTTT; CDR3: CSATTSGTDTQYF
J: TRBJ1-1; size: .; D: .; V: TRBV6-6; DNA: TGTGCCAGCAGTTACTCCAGGGACACTGAAGCTTTCTTT; CDR3: CASSYSRDTEAFF
J: TRBJ2-3; size: .; D: TRBD1; V: TRBV6-6; DNA: TGTGCCAGCAGTTACGCCCCAGGGGGCCGTAGCACAGATACGCAGTATTTT; CDR3: CASSYAPGGRSTDTQYF
J: TRBJ2-5; size: .; D: .; V: TRBV6-5; DNA: TGTGCCAGCAGATACACTCCAAGGATGGGGACGGAGGAGACCCAGTACTTC; CDR3: CASRYTPRMGTEETQYF
J: TRBJ1-1; size: .; D: .; V: TRBV7-9; DNA: TGTGCCAGCAGCTCACCGACAGGTTTCGGCACTGAAGCTTTCTTT; CDR3: CASSSPTGFGTEAFF
J: TRBJ2-7; size: .; D: TRBD2; V: TRBV30; DNA: TGTGCCTGGAGTTACCCGGGAGGGCCCTACGAGCAGTACTTC; CDR3: CAWSYPGGPYEQYF
J: TRBJ1-3; size: few; D: .; V: TRBV4-2; DNA: TGTGCCAGCAGCCAAGAAAATCCCTTCTCTGGAAACACCATATATTTT; CDR3: CASSQENPFSGNTIYF
J: TRBJ2-3; size: .; D: TRBD1; V: TRBV6-2/TRBV6-3; DNA: TGTGCCAGCAGTCCAAGGGACAGCTCAGATACGCAGTATTTT; CDR3: CASSPRDSSDTQYF
J: TRBJ2-5; size: few; D: .; V: TRBV6-2/TRBV6-3; DNA: TGTGCCAGCAGTTCCCTGACTCTGCGGGAGACCCAGTACTTC; CDR3: CASSSLTLRETQYF
J: TRBJ1-1; size: few; D: .; V: TRBV27; DNA: TGTGCCAGCAGCACACAGGGCCATAACACTGAAGCTTTCTTT; CDR3: CASSTQGHNTEAFF
J: TRBJ2-1; size: few; D: .; V: TRBV10-1; DNA: TGCGCCAGCAGTGAGACCACCGGGTCAGGGGGGGATGAGCAGTTCTTC; CDR3: CASSETTGSGGDEQFF
J: TRBJ2-2; size: many; D: .; V: TRBV6-5; DNA: TGTGCCAGCAGTTCTACCATCTCCGACTTTCCCACCGGGGAGCTGTTTTTT; CDR3: CASSSTISDFPTGELFF